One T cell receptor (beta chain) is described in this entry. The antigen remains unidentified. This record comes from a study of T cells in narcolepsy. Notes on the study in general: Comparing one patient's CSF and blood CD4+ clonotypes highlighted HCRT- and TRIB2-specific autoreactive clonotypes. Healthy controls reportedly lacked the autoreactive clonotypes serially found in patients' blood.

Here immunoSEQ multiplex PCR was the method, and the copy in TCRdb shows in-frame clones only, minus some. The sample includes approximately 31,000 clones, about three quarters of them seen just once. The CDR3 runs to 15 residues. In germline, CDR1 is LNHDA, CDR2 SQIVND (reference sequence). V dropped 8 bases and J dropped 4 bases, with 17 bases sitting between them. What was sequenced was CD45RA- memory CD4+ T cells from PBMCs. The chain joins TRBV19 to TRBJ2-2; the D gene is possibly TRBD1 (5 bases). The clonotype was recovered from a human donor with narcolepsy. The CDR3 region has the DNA TGTGCCAGTTCGAAACAGGTCCGTATCACCGGGGAGCTGTTTTTT. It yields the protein CASSKQVRITGELFF.